This TCR beta chain was identified during a study of T cells in Graves' hyperthyroidism and ophthalmopathy. Notes on the study in general: The model anticipated ophthalmopathy a median about six months pre-onset.

The table lists this clonotype with many counts. The antigen is undetermined. Amplified TCR beta CDR3 regions came from RNA transcripts. In the first-round RT-PCR of the TCR CDR3, the HTBI primer set was used. TCRdb analysed the multiplex PCR reads with MiXCR anew, one entry per CDR3 protein. The sample has hundreds of thousands of distinct CDR3 sequences, approximately 15% seen once. Researchers barred patients who had uncontrolled infection, other autoimmune disease, pregnancy or lactation. The PBMCs had their origin in roughly 9.8 ml of fresh peripheral blood. The receptor was isolated from a woman in her twenties or thirties with Graves' hyperthyroidism that later progressed to Graves' ophthalmopathy. Sequencing was carried out using blood.

DNA of the CDR3: TGTGCCAGCAGCTTCCGGACGGGGGGCTACACCTTC. It codes for CASSFRTGGYTF. This chain uses TRBV7-8 with TRBJ1-2; D remains unclear. Trimming pared 3 bases from V and 8 bases from J, leaving 10 bases between. This CDR3 is 12 amino acids long. Per germline, CDR1 SGHVS and CDR2 FQNEAQ. Full variable domain (remainder filled in from reference TRBV7-8 and TRBJ1-2): GAGVSQSPRYKVAKRGQDVALRCDPISGHVSLFWYQQALGQGPEFLTYFQNEAQLDKSGLPSDRFFAERPEGSVSTLKIQRTQQEDSAVYLCASSFRTGGYTFGSGTRLTVV.